This T cell receptor beta chain originates from a study of blood T cell repertoires in COVID-19. As for the study in general: The samples span acute and convalescent COVID-19 from the United States, Italy and Spain. Sources were T cells, B-cell-depleted T cells, or PBMCs; the material itself was cDNA or gDNA.

Method: immunoSEQ multiplex PCR; TCRdb's copy keeps in-frame clones and lacks some. The table shows almost 200,000 clones, with 85% occurring only once. Trimming cost V 4 bases and J 4 bases; bases outside gene matches: 2. This CDR3 region has 13 residues. Germline lookup yields CDR1 SGHDT and CDR2 YYEEEE. Sequencing was performed on peripheral blood. The TCR originated in a man aged 55 to 70 with COVID-19, enrolled during active disease. The chain has TRBV5-6 and TRBJ2-3; 8 bases map to TRBD1. Here the CDR3 reads CASSTGGADTQYF. The CDR3 DNA is TGTGCCAGCAGCACAGGGGGAGCAGATACGCAGTATTTT.